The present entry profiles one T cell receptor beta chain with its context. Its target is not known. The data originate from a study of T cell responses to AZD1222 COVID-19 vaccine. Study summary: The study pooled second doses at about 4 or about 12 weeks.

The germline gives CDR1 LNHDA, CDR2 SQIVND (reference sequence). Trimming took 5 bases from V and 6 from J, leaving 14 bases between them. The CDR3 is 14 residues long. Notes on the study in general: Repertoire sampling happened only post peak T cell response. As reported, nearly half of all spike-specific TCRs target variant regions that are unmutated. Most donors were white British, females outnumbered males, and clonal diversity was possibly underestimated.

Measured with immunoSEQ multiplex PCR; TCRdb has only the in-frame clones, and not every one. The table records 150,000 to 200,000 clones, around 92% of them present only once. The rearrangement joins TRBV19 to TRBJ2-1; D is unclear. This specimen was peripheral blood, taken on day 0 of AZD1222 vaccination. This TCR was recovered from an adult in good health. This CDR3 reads CASSPQASTNEQFF. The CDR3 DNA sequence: TGTGCCAGTAGTCCCCAGGCTAGTACCAATGAGCAGTTCTTC. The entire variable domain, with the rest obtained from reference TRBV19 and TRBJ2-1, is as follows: DGGITQSPKYLFRKEGQNVTLSCEQNLNHDAMYWYRQDPGQGLRLIYYSQIVNDFQKGDIAEGYSVSREKKESFPLTVTSAQKNPTAFYLCASSPQASTNEQFFGPGTRLTVL.